This T cell receptor (beta chain) was recovered during a study of blood T cell repertoires in COVID-19. TCRdb's copy holds only in-frame clones and misses some; the assay was immunoSEQ multiplex PCR. The profile shows about 260,000 clones, almost 85% of them singletons. This CDR3 is 13 amino acids long. The ends lost 4 bases at V and 8 bases at J; junction bases unmatched: 7. The germline CDR1 and CDR2 sequences are SGDLS and YYNGEE. Sequencing was done on a sample of peripheral blood. The chain uses TRBV9 and TRBJ1-2, with TRBD1 matching 8 bases. The sequence came from a woman aged 80 or over with acute or convalescent COVID-19. CDR3 in amino acids: CASSLDRGGGYTF. The CDR3 DNA follows: TGTGCCAGCAGCCTAGACAGGGGAGGAGGCTACACCTTC.